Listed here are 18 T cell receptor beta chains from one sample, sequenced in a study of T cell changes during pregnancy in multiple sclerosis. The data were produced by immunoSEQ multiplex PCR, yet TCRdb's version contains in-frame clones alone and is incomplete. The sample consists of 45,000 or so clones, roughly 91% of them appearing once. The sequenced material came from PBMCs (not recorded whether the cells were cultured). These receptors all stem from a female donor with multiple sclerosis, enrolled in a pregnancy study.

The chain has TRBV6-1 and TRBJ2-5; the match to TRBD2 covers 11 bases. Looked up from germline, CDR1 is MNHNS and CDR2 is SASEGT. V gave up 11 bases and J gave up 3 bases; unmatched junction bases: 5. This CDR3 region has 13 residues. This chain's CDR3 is CAEGGLAEETQYF. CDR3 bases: TGTGCCGAGGGGGGACTAGCGGAAGAGACCCAGTACTTC.

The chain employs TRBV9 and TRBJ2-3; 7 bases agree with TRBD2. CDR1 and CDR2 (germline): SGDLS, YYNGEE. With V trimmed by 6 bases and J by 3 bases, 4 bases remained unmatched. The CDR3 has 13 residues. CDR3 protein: CASTDGRTDTQYF. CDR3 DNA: TGTGCCAGCACCGACGGGAGGACAGATACGCAGTATTTT.

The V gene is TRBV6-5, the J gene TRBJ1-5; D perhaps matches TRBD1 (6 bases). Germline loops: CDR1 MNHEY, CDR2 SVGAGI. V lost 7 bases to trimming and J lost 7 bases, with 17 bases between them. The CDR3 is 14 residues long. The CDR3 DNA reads TGTGCCAGCACCCCACAGGGAGCGGGGCAGCCCCAGCATTTT. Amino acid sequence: CASTPQGAGQPQHF.

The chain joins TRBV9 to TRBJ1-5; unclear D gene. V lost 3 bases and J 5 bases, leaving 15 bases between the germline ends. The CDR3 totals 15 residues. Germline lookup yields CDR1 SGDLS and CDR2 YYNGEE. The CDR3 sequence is CASSAGGGSDQPQHF. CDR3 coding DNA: TGTGCCAGCAGCGCAGGTGGTGGGTCCGATCAGCCCCAGCATTTT.

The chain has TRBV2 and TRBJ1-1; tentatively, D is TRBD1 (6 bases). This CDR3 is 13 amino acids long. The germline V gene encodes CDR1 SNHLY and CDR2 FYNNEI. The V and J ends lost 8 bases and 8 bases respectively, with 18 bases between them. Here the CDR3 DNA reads TGTGCCAGCCTGCCTGACAGGATGGGAGAAGCTTTCTTT. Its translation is CASLPDRMGEAFF. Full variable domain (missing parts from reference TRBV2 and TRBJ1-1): EPEVTQTPSHQVTQMGQEVILRCVPISNHLYFYWYRQILGQKVEFLVSFYNNEISEKSEIFDDQFSVERPDGSNFTLKIRSTKLEDSAMYFCASLPDRMGEAFFGQGTRLTVV.

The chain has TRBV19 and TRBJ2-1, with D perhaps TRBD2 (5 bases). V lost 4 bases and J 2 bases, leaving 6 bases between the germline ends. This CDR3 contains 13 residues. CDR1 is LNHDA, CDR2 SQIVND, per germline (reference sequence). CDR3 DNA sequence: TGTGCCAGTAGTAGCGGGCCCTACAATGAGCAGTTCTTC. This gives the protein CASSSGPYNEQFF.

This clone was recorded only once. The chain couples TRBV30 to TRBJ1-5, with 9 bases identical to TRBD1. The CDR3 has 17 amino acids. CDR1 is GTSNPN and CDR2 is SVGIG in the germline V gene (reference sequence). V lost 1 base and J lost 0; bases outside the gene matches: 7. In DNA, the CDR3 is TGTGCCTGGAGTGCGGGACAGGGTCTATATAGCAATCAGCCCCAGCATTTT. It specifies CAWSAGQGLYSNQPQHF.

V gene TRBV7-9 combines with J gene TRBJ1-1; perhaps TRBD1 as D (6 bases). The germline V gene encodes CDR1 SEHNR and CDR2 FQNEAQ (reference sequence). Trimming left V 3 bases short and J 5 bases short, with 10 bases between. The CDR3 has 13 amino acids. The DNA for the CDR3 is TGTGCCAGCAGCTTGAGGGGGGAAACTGAAGCTTTCTTT. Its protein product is CASSLRGETEAFF. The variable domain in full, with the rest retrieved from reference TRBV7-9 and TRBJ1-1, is DTGVSQNPRHKITKRGQNVTFRCDPISEHNRLYWYRQTLGQGPEFLTYFQNEAQLEKSRLLSDRFSAERPKGSFSTLEIQRTEQGDSAMYLCASSLRGETEAFFGQGTRLTVV.

In nucleotides, the CDR3 is TGTGCCATCAGGGCCCAGGGGCAGCCCAATGGCTACACCTTC. Its translation is CAIRAQGQPNGYTF. This rearrangement joins TRBV10-3 to TRBJ1-2; possible D gene TRBD1, 6 bases. This CDR3 is built from 14 residues. From germline, CDR1 is ENHRY and CDR2 SYGVKD. The V end was cut by 6 bases, the J end by 6 bases, with 17 bases between.

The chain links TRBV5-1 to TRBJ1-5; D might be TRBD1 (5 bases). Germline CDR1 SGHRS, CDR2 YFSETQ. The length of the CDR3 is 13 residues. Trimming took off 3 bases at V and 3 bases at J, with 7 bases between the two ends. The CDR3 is CASSWGTNQPQHF. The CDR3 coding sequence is TGCGCCAGCAGCTGGGGCACCAATCAGCCCCAGCATTTT. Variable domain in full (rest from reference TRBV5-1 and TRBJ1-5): KAGVTQTPRYLIKTRGQQVTLSCSPISGHRSVSWYQQTPGQGLQFLFEYFSETQRNKGNFPGRFSGRQFSNSRSEMNVSTLELGDSALYLCASSWGTNQPQHFGDGTRLSIL.

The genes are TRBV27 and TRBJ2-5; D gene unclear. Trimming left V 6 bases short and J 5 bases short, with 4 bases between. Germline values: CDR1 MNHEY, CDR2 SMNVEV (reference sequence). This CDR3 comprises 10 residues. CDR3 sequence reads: CASRGETQYF. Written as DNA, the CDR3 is TGTGCCAGCAGGGGGGAGACCCAGTACTTC.

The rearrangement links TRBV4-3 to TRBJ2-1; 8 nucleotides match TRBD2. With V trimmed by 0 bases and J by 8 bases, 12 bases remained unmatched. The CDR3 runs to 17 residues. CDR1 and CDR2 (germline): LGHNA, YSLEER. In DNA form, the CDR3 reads TGCGCCAGCAGCCAAGACCCGGGACTAGAGTCCCCCTATGAGCAGTTCTTC. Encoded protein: CASSQDPGLESPYEQFF.

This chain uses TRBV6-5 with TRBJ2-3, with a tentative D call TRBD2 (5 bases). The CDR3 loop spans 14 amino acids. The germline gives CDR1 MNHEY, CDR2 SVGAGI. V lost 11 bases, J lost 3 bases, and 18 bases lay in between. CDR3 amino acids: CAGADAPGTDTQYF. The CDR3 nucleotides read TGTGCCGGAGCGGACGCCCCGGGTACAGATACGCAGTATTTT.

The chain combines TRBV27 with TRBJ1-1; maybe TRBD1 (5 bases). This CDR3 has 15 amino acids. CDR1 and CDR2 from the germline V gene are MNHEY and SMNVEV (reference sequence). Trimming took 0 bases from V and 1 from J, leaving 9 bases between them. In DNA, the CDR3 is TGTGCCAGCAGTTTATCAGGGGCCCCGAACACTGAAGCTTTCTTT. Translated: CASSLSGAPNTEAFF.

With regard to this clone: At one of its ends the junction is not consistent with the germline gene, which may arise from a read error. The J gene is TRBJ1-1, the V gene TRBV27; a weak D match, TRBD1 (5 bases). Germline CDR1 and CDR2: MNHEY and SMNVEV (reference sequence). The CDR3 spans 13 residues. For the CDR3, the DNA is TGTGTCAGCAGGTACAGGTGGGGATCTGAAGCTTTCTTT. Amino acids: CVSRYRWGSEAFF.

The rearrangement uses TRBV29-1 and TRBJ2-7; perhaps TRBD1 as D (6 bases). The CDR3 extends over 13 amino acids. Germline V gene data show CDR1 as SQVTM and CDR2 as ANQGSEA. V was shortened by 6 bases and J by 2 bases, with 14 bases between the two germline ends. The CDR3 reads CSVLTRGPYEQYF. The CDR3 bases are TGCAGCGTCCTGACCAGGGGACCCTACGAGCAGTACTTC.

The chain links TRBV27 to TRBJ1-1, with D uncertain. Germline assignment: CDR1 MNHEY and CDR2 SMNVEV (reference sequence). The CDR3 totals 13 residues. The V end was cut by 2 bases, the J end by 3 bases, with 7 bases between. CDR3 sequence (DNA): TGTGCCAGCAGTTTAGCCACTTACACTGAAGCTTTCTTT. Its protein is CASSLATYTEAFF.

CDR3 nucleotides: TGCGCCAGCAGCTTGGGAGGACTAGCGGGACCCACAGATACGCAGTATTTT. Its protein is CASSLGGLAGPTDTQYF. This chain joins TRBV5-1 and TRBJ2-3; 12 bases fit TRBD2. The CDR3 spans 17 residues. Germline V lookup: CDR1 SGHRS, CDR2 YFSETQ. Trimming at V came to 0 bases and at J to 2 bases, leaving 4 bases not matched to a gene.